This paragraph reports one TCR beta chain. Its specificity is not known. The use of a sample-barcoded 5' primer and a J-beta primer mix characterized a second PCR of roughly 6 to 12 cycles. TCRdb independently ran MiXCR on the 5' RACE reads; one entry per CDR3 protein. This table has hundreds of thousands of distinct CDR3 sequences, 56% appearing once. Each donor was a healthy Caucasian individual from Russia, aged about 6 to 95. This sample is drawn from a study of blood T cells in healthy people across ages. Study as a whole: Per two T cells, template switching captured roughly one barcoded beta molecule.

Study-level results: The fall in TCR beta diversity per million T cells was roughly linear with age.

This TCR came from a man aged 35 to 55 in good health. The specimen was blood.

This CDR3 is CASSGQGHYGYTF. CDR3 in DNA: TGTGCCAGCAGTGGACAGGGGCACTATGGCTACACCTTC. The rearrangement joins TRBV9 to TRBJ1-2; 9 nucleotides agree with TRBD1. The V and J ends lost 5 bases and 3 bases, in that order; junction bases with no gene match: 2. Germline V gives CDR1 SGDLS, CDR2 YYNGEE. This CDR3 is built from 13 residues.